This T cell receptor (beta chain) was sequenced for a study of control samples from healthy donors and cancer patients. Here immunoSEQ multiplex PCR was the method, and the copy in TCRdb shows in-frame clones only, minus some. This table has 130,000 or so clones, roughly 86% appearing once. The V end was cut by 3 bases, the J end by 14 bases, with 18 bases between. This CDR3 is built from 14 residues. Germline V gene lookup returns CDR1 SGHRS and CDR2 YFSETQ. This clone was counted only a few times. What was sequenced was blood. This clonotype was sampled from a man between 60 and 75 years old in good health. This chain connects TRBV5-1 to TRBJ1-6; D ambiguous. Here the CDR3 reads CASSSQDLQDSLHF. The CDR3 coding sequence is TGCGCCAGCAGCTCCCAGGACCTCCAGGACTCCCTCCACTTT. The full variable domain, its missing parts supplied by reference TRBV5-1 and TRBJ1-6, is KAGVTQTPRYLIKTRGQQVTLSCSPISGHRSVSWYQQTPGQGLQFLFEYFSETQRNKGNFPGRFSGRQFSNSRSEMNVSTLELGDSALYLCASSSQDLQDSLHFGNGTRLTVT.